This is a list of T cell receptor beta chains from one sample in a study of blood T cell repertoires in COVID-19. The method was immunoSEQ multiplex PCR; TCRdb's version includes in-frame clones alone and lacks a portion of them. Seen here are 95,000 to 150,000 clones, 78% observed once, and the top ten hold roughly 2.1%. The sample comprised peripheral blood. These receptors came from a man between 65 and 85 years old with acute or convalescent COVID-19. CDR3s include the opening cysteine and the closing phenylalanine or tryptophan. The D gene is left open where the match is weak. The listing skips clone size in some rows; elsewhere it reads once, few, many or a size class.

D: -; J: TRBJ1-2; V: TRBV25-1; size: -; DNA: TGTGCCAGCAGTGAAACAGGGAGAACTAACTATGGCTACACCTTC; CDR3: CASSETGRTNYGYTF
D: TRBD2; J: TRBJ2-3; V: TRBV30; size: -; DNA: TGTGCCTGGAGTTGGGGTAGCGGGCGAACACCTAACACAGATACGCAGTATTTT; CDR3: CAWSWGSGRTPNTDTQYF
D: -; J: TRBJ1-1; V: TRBV18; size: -; DNA: TGTGCCAGCTCAACTCAGACGGGGAACACTGAAGCTTTCTTT; CDR3: CASSTQTGNTEAFF
D: TRBD1; J: TRBJ1-1; V: TRBV5-1; size: -; DNA: TGCGCCAGCAGCGGCAGGACAGGGGGCCTGACTGAAGCTTTCTTT; CDR3: CASSGRTGGLTEAFF
D: TRBD1; J: TRBJ1-6; V: TRBV30; size: -; DNA: TGTGCCTGGGGAAAGGGGGCGCTTAATTCACCCCTCCACTTT; CDR3: CAWGKGALNSPLHF
D: -; J: TRBJ2-7; V: TRBV29-1; size: -; DNA: TGCAGCGTTGAAGAGGGGCAGTACGAGCAGTACTTC; CDR3: CSVEEGQYEQYF
D: TRBD1; J: TRBJ2-2; V: TRBV29-1; size: -; DNA: TGCGGGGGACAGGGGAACACCGGGGAGCCGTTTTTT; CDR3: CGGQGNTGEPFF
D: -; J: TRBJ2-2; V: TRBV21-1; size: -; DNA: TGTGCCAGCATAGTCATGAGGCCGCTGAACACCGGGGAGCTGTTTTTT; CDR3: CASIVMRPLNTGELFF
D: -; J: TRBJ1-1; V: TRBV7-2; size: -; DNA: TGTGCCAGCAGCTCGGACAGTAACACTGAAGCTTTCTTT; CDR3: CASSSDSNTEAFF
D: -; J: TRBJ1-3; V: TRBV5-4; size: few; DNA: TGTGCCAGCAGCCCAATGCCAGGCGCAAAACTCTTGGCTGGAAACACCATATATTTT; CDR3: CASSPMPGAKLLAGNTIYF
D: -; J: TRBJ1-4; V: TRBV7-9; size: -; DNA: TGTGCCAGCAGCATTCCGAACAGGGTTACATTGGAAAAACTGTTTTTT; CDR3: CASSIPNRVTLEKLFF
D: TRBD1; J: TRBJ1-2; V: TRBV6-2/TRBV6-3; size: -; DNA: TGTGCCAGCAGTTACTCGACAGGGGTCTCTGGCTACACCTTC; CDR3: CASSYSTGVSGYTF
D: TRBD1; J: TRBJ2-2; V: TRBV5-1; size: -; DNA: TGCGCCAGCAGCCAGGCTGACAGGGGATACACCGGGGAGCTGTTTTTT; CDR3: CASSQADRGYTGELFF
D: TRBD1; J: TRBJ2-1; V: TRBV7-2; size: -; DNA: TGTGCCAGCAGCCTTTACGACAGGGGGCACGAGCAGTTCTTC; CDR3: CASSLYDRGHEQFF
D: TRBD2; J: TRBJ2-5; V: TRBV7-8; size: few; DNA: TGTGCCAGCAGCTTTCTAAGTTCGGGGGGAGAGACCCAGTACTTC; CDR3: CASSFLSSGGETQYF
D: -; J: TRBJ1-1; V: TRBV18; size: few; DNA: TGTGCCAGCTCACCACTACAGGGCGGGAACACTGAAGCTTTCTTT; CDR3: CASSPLQGGNTEAFF
D: -; J: TRBJ1-1; V: TRBV3-1/TRBV3-2; size: -; DNA: TGTGCCAGCAGCCAAGTGGGCTTTGGTGAAGCTTTCTTT; CDR3: CASSQVGFGEAFF
D: TRBD1; J: TRBJ1-1; V: TRBV4-3; size: -; DNA: TGCGCCAGCAGCCAACAGGGGGAAGGCACTGAAGCTTTCTTT; CDR3: CASSQQGEGTEAFF
D: -; J: TRBJ2-6; V: TRBV7-2; size: few; DNA: TGTGCCAGCAGCCCCCGGTTGGGCAGTGGGAGCTCTGGGGCCAACGTCCTGACTTTC; CDR3: CASSPRLGSGSSGANVLTF
D: -; J: TRBJ2-2; V: TRBV10-3; size: -; DNA: TGTGCCATCAGTGCAGGGGCCGGGGAGCTGTTTTTT; CDR3: CAISAGAGELFF
D: -; J: TRBJ1-2; V: TRBV4-3; size: -; DNA: TGCGCCAGCAGCCAAGAGACGGGGGATTACTATGGCTACACCTTC; CDR3: CASSQETGDYYGYTF
D: TRBD1; J: TRBJ1-1; V: TRBV6-5; size: -; DNA: TGTGCCAGCAGTTACGACCGACAGGGGGTTACTGAAGCTTTCTTT; CDR3: CASSYDRQGVTEAFF
D: -; J: TRBJ2-7; V: TRBV7-9; size: -; DNA: TGTGCCAGCAGCTTAAAGGAGAGGTCCTACGAGCAGTACTTC; CDR3: CASSLKERSYEQYF
D: -; J: TRBJ1-2; V: TRBV12-3/TRBV12-4; size: -; DNA: TGTGCCAGCACCTGGGGGGGAAACTATGGCTACACCTTC; CDR3: CASTWGGNYGYTF
D: -; J: TRBJ1-2; V: TRBV6-1; size: -; DNA: TGTGCCAGCAGTGAAGTACTGAAAGCTAACTATGGCTACACCTTC; CDR3: CASSEVLKANYGYTF
D: TRBD1; J: TRBJ1-2; V: TRBV12-3/TRBV12-4; size: -; DNA: TGTGCCAGCAGTCCAGAGGGGGCCTATGGCTACACCTTC; CDR3: CASSPEGAYGYTF
D: -; J: TRBJ2-2; V: TRBV6-4; size: few; DNA: TGTGCCAGCAGCCCCTTGCCGGGTTCCGGGGAGCTGTTTTTT; CDR3: CASSPLPGSGELFF
D: -; J: TRBJ2-3; V: TRBV2; size: -; DNA: TGTGCCAGCAGGCAGGGTTGGAGCACAGATACGCAGTATTTT; CDR3: CASRQGWSTDTQYF
D: -; J: TRBJ1-1; V: TRBV5-6; size: -; DNA: TGTGCCAGCAGCTTGGGGGCGAGCACTGAAGCTTTCTTT; CDR3: CASSLGASTEAFF
D: -; J: TRBJ2-2; V: TRBV6-6; size: -; DNA: TGTGCCAGCAGTCCCCCTCTTTATCCCTTAAGCCGTACCACCGGGGAGCTGTTTTTT; CDR3: CASSPPLYPLSRTTGELFF
D: TRBD2; J: TRBJ2-1; V: TRBV5-1; size: -; DNA: TGCGCCAGCAGCTTTAGCGGGGGGGCCGGATTAAGGCAGTTCTTC; CDR3: CASSFSGGAGLRQFF
D: -; J: TRBJ1-6; V: TRBV30; size: -; DNA: TGTGCCTTTGACAGGAGAAATTCACCCCTCCACTTT; CDR3: CAFDRRNSPLHF
D: -; J: TRBJ1-2; V: TRBV7-9; size: -; DNA: TGTGCCAGCAGCTTAGGAGAGGATGACTACACCTTC; CDR3: CASSLGEDDYTF
D: TRBD2; J: TRBJ2-7; V: TRBV18; size: -; DNA: TGTGCCAGCTCTCCACTACTAGCGGGGTCGGTCGAGCAGTACTTC; CDR3: CASSPLLAGSVEQYF
D: -; J: TRBJ1-4; V: TRBV6-5; size: once; DNA: TGTGCCAGCAGGAAACGGGAAGAAAAACTGTTTTTT; CDR3: CASRKREEKLFF
D: -; J: TRBJ1-1; V: TRBV5-1; size: -; DNA: TGCGCCAGCAGCAGTACAGGGAGTATCACTGAAGCTTTCTTT; CDR3: CASSSTGSITEAFF
D: TRBD1; J: TRBJ1-2; V: TRBV6-1; size: -; DNA: TGTGCCAGCAGTGAGGGACAGGGTCCTGGCTACACCTTC; CDR3: CASSEGQGPGYTF
D: -; J: TRBJ2-3; V: TRBV10-3; size: -; DNA: TGTGCCATCAGTGAAAGGGACTTCACAGATACGCAGTATTTT; CDR3: CAISERDFTDTQYF
D: -; J: TRBJ1-2; V: TRBV4-3; size: -; DNA: TGCGCCAGCAGCCAAGATCGTTACCCGGGAATCTATGGCTACACCTTC; CDR3: CASSQDRYPGIYGYTF
D: -; J: TRBJ1-1; V: TRBV29-1; size: few; DNA: TGCAGCGTTGGGCGGGGAATGAACACTGAAGCTTTCTTT; CDR3: CSVGRGMNTEAFF
D: TRBD1; J: TRBJ2-7; V: TRBV5-4; size: -; DNA: TGTGCCAGCAGCTTGGGCTCGGGACAGGGCTACGAGCAGTACTTC; CDR3: CASSLGSGQGYEQYF
D: TRBD1; J: TRBJ2-5; V: TRBV5-4; size: -; DNA: TGTGCCAGCAGCCTTGGGACAGCACAAGAGACCCAGTACTTC; CDR3: CASSLGTAQETQYF
D: TRBD2; J: TRBJ2-1; V: TRBV18; size: -; DNA: TGTGCCAGCCATAGCGGGGGGGCCAATAATGAGCAGTTCTTC; CDR3: CASHSGGANNEQFF
D: -; J: TRBJ2-7; V: TRBV2; size: few; DNA: TGTGCCAGCAGTGAAGGGCAGGGGCACGAGCAGTACTTC; CDR3: CASSEGQGHEQYF
D: TRBD1; J: TRBJ2-1; V: TRBV5-5; size: few; DNA: TGTGCCAGCAGATCCGGGACAGGGGGGGCGAATGAGCAGTTCTTC; CDR3: CASRSGTGGANEQFF
D: TRBD1; J: TRBJ2-7; V: TRBV5-4; size: -; DNA: TGTGCCACCCGGGACAGGAGATCCTACGAGCAGTACTTC; CDR3: CATRDRRSYEQYF
D: TRBD1; J: TRBJ1-1; V: TRBV7-3; size: -; DNA: TGTGCCAGCAGCTGGACAGGGCCCAACACTGAAGCTTTCTTT; CDR3: CASSWTGPNTEAFF